This TCR beta chain comes out of a study of PD-1 blockade in classical Hodgkin lymphoma. Study in general: Patients received nivolumab 3 mg/kg intravenously every 2 weeks. Study-level results: Reasons behind the repertoire differences stay unclear, perhaps disease activity or earlier therapy. TCR diversity rose significantly by C4D1 in CD4+ but not CD8+ cells. Patients who responded completely had about the same baseline diversity as newly diagnosed patients.

Clones were sequenced by immunoSEQ multiplex PCR, and TCRdb holds only the in-frame ones, with some missing. Of about 50,000 clones listed, around 66% were seen once; the top ten hold roughly 11%. The patients all showed relapse after autologous stem cell transplantation, while their brentuximab vedotin exposure varied. Comments on this clone: Antigen: not known.

Germline CDR1 SNHLY, CDR2 FYNNEI. V lost 8 bases and J lost 9, with 16 bases in between. The CDR3 has 12 residues. The TCR originated in a human donor with classical Hodgkin lymphoma. This chain connects TRBV2 to TRBJ1-2, with D unclear. The sample was peripheral blood mononuclear cells (PBMCs), taken at baseline. The CDR3 is CASGTTGSSYTF. The CDR3 nucleotides are TGTGCCAGCGGAACTACTGGGTCTAGCTACACCTTC.